These 24 T cell receptor beta chains share one sample of origin, sequenced in a study of T cell repertoires in cytomegalovirus infection. TCRdb ran MiXCR on the reads and lists one entry per CDR3 protein. The sample has 550,000 to 700,000 distinct CDR3 sequences, roughly 42% seen once. Antigens for these TCRs are unknown. The source was cultured PBMCs, collected from culture after CMV antigen stimulation. Receptor source: a human donor in good health (CMV status not recorded). Some clones in this sample may be carry-over from other donors' samples.

The CDR3 reads CASSLDPTSREQYF. As DNA, the CDR3 is TGTGCCAGCAGCTTAGACCCGACTAGCCGCGAGCAGTACTTC. The J gene is TRBJ2-7, the V gene TRBV7-2; 7 nucleotides align to TRBD2. This CDR3 comprises 14 residues. With V trimmed by 1 base and J by 6 bases, 6 bases remained unmatched. Germline loops: CDR1 SGHTA, CDR2 FQGNSA.

The chain is built from TRBV6-1 and TRBJ1-5, with TRBD1 matching over 8 bases. After removal of 0 bases from V and 3 bases from J, the junction contained 13 bases not matched to a gene. The CDR3 extends over 19 amino acids. Germline V CDR1 and CDR2: MNHNS, SASEGT. The CDR3 nucleotides read TGTGCCAGCAGTGAAGCTCGGGGACAGGTTCGGGACGACAATCAGCCCCAGCATTTT. This encodes CASSEARGQVRDDNQPQHF.

This clonotype was observed a handful of times. The rearrangement links TRBV7-2 to TRBJ2-3; TRBD2 matches at 10 bases. There are 17 residues in the CDR3. Germline assignment: CDR1 SGHTA and CDR2 FQGNSA. V trimming: 2 bases; J trimming: 3 bases; junction bases outside the gene matches: 8. This CDR3 is CASSLRGSGGATDTQYF. CDR3 nucleotides: TGTGCCAGCAGCTTAAGAGGGAGCGGGGGGGCGACAGATACGCAGTATTTT.

The genes are TRBV20-1 and TRBJ2-3, with 10 bases that match TRBD2. The CDR3 is 13 residues long. CDR1 and CDR2 (germline): DFQATT, SNEGSKA (reference sequence). Trimming at V came to 4 bases and at J to 7 bases, leaving 5 bases not matched to a gene. CDR3 region: CSATGLAANTQYF. As DNA, the CDR3 is TGCAGTGCTACAGGACTAGCGGCAAATACGCAGTATTTT.

This chain joins TRBV19 and TRBJ1-5; D call uncertain. Germline CDR1 and CDR2: LNHDA and SQIVND (reference sequence). The CDR3 has 12 residues. Trimming pared 11 bases from V and 6 bases from J, leaving 14 bases between. In nucleotides, the CDR3 is TGTGCCCCACCTCCGGCCGGTCAGCCCCAGCATTTT. It codes for CAPPPAGQPQHF.

The V and J genes are TRBV7-2 and TRBJ2-2; 10 nucleotides match TRBD2. This CDR3 has 16 amino acids. From germline, CDR1 is SGHTA and CDR2 FQGNSA. The V and J ends lost 5 bases and 5 bases, in that order; junction bases with no gene match: 8. CDR3 protein: CASSPQAGGGTGELFF. The CDR3 DNA sequence: TGTGCCAGCAGCCCCCAAGCGGGGGGGGGGACCGGGGAGCTGTTTTTT. Using reference TRBV7-2 and TRBJ2-2 for the parts outside the CDR3, the full variable domain is GAGVSQSPSNKVTEKGKDVELRCDPISGHTALYWYRQSLGQGLEFLIYFQGNSAPDKSGLPSDRFSAERTGGSVSTLTIQRTQQEDSAVYLCASSPQAGGGTGELFFGEGSRLTVL.

The gene calls are TRBV5-6 and TRBJ1-2; D is possibly TRBD1 (5 bases). The CDR3 spans 12 residues. The V end lost 4 bases, the J end lost 4 bases, and 8 bases lay between the germline ends. Germline values: CDR1 SGHDT, CDR2 YYEEEE. This CDR3 is CASSQDSYGYTF. For the CDR3, the DNA is TGTGCCAGCAGCCAAGACAGCTATGGCTACACCTTC.

J is TRBJ1-1 and V is TRBV12-3 or TRBV12-4; D is ambiguous. The CDR3 covers 14 residues. The V gene lost 5 bases and the J gene lost 3 bases, with 13 bases spanning the gap. Here the CDR3 reads CASSPGVRYTEAFF. CDR3 sequence (DNA): TGTGCCAGCAGTCCGGGTGTTCGGTACACTGAAGCTTTCTTT.

The chain uses TRBV27 and TRBJ1-6; D is ambiguous. Germline loops: CDR1 MNHEY, CDR2 SMNVEV (reference sequence). V lost 4 bases, J lost 10 bases, and 11 bases lay in between. The CDR3 covers 13 residues. The CDR3 loop is CASSSRPRSPLHF. CDR3 bases: TGTGCCAGCAGTTCCCGGCCCAGATCACCCCTCCACTTT.

The sample holds a few counts of this clonotype. The V and J genes are TRBV6-1 and TRBJ1-5, with D possibly matching TRBD1 (5 bases). The V gene lost 4 bases and the J gene lost 7 bases, with 20 bases spanning the gap. The germline CDR1 and CDR2 sequences are MNHNS and SASEGT. This CDR3 region has 16 residues. CDR3 nucleotides: TGTGCCAGCAGTGCCATGTCTAGTCAGGGAAACCAGCCCCAGCATTTT. This translates into CASSAMSSQGNQPQHF.

The genes are TRBV7-9 and TRBJ2-5; D might be TRBD2 (6 bases). V was trimmed by 5 bases and J by 5 bases, leaving 18 bases between them. CDR3 length: 15 amino acids. Germline V gives CDR1 SEHNR, CDR2 FQNEAQ (reference sequence). CDR3 in amino acids: CASSRGRMGSETQYF. As DNA, the CDR3 is TGTGCCAGCAGCCGAGGGAGGATGGGATCTGAGACCCAGTACTTC.

This clonotype was found many times. The CDR3 sequence is CASSLAVGSRGYTF. The CDR3 nucleotides read TGTGCCAGCAGCTTAGCGGTAGGGTCACGAGGCTACACCTTC. The chain is built from TRBV7-2 and TRBJ1-2; D remains ambiguous. This CDR3 contains 14 residues. V lost 0 bases to trimming and J lost 8 bases, with 13 bases between them. Germline assignment: CDR1 SGHTA and CDR2 FQGNSA.

The gene calls are TRBV12-3 or TRBV12-4 and TRBJ2-3, with 9 positions matching TRBD2. The CDR3 length is 14 residues. V lost 5 bases to trimming and J lost 8 bases; unmatched junction nucleotides: 8. The CDR3 reads CASSLTSGGGTQYF. DNA for the CDR3: TGTGCCAGCAGTCTGACTAGCGGAGGGGGTACGCAGTATTTT.

The sample holds a few counts of this clonotype. The chain links TRBV20-1 to TRBJ2-5; possible D gene TRBD1, 6 bases. From germline, CDR1 is DFQATT and CDR2 SNEGSKA (reference sequence). The length of the CDR3 is 15 residues. Trimming pared 1 base from V and 2 bases from J, leaving 14 bases between. In nucleotides, the CDR3 is TGCAGTGCTAGAGTGAGGGGGACCGCACAAGAGACCCAGTACTTC. It codes for CSARVRGTAQETQYF.

This clonotype has only a few counts. This chain joins TRBV7-2 and TRBJ1-2; 12 positions agree with TRBD1. This CDR3 has 16 residues. With V trimmed by 1 base and J by 8 bases, 8 bases remained unmatched. Germline V gives CDR1 SGHTA, CDR2 FQGNSA. The DNA for the CDR3 is TGTGCCAGCAGCTTAGTTTTCGGGACAGGGGGCGGGGGCTACACCTTC. As protein: CASSLVFGTGGGGYTF.

The chain joins TRBV6-4 to TRBJ2-7, with TRBD1 matching 8 bases. CDR3 length equals 17 residues. Germline lookup yields CDR1 MRHNA and CDR2 SNTAGT. With 5 bases clipped from V and 1 base from J, the junction kept 13 bases outside the gene matches. This chain's CDR3 is CASSSGQGNRRSYEQYF. The CDR3 bases are TGTGCCAGCAGTTCCGGACAGGGAAATAGAAGATCCTACGAGCAGTACTTC.

This clonotype was observed once. This chain links TRBV3-1 with TRBJ2-7; 7 nucleotides align to TRBD1. From germline, CDR1 is LGHDT and CDR2 YNNKEL (reference sequence). V dropped 4 bases and J dropped 4; count of bases not matched to a gene: 7. The CDR3 consists of 14 residues. Here the CDR3 DNA reads TGTGCCAGCAGCCGATCGGGACAGATTTACGAGCAGTACTTC. It yields the protein CASSRSGQIYEQYF.

This clonotype was counted only a few times. This chain joins TRBV7-2 and TRBJ1-2, with 8 bases aligning to TRBD1. Trimming removed 8 bases from V and 12 bases from J; junction bases left unmatched: 14. The CDR3 has 13 residues. CDR1 and CDR2 from the germline V gene are SGHTA and FQGNSA. CDR3 DNA: TGTGCCAGCCCGCCCAAGGGACAGGCTCCTCACACCTTC. Its translation is CASPPKGQAPHTF.

This chain joins TRBV7-6 and TRBJ2-1; 7 positions match TRBD1. CDR1 is SGHVS, CDR2 FNYEAQ, per germline. The CDR3 spans 17 residues. V was pared by 0 bases and J by 5 bases, with 10 bases of the junction left unmatched. The DNA for the CDR3 is TGTGCCAGCAGCTTAGCGCCGAGGGGGCGCTTCCACAATGAGCAGTTCTTC. Its protein is CASSLAPRGRFHNEQFF.

In this sample, this clonotype turned up a few times. The chain combines TRBV27 with TRBJ2-1, with 8 bases matching TRBD2. This CDR3 contains 16 residues. Germline assignment: CDR1 MNHEY and CDR2 SMNVEV (reference sequence). J gave up 4 bases and V 5 bases, and 10 bases lay outside the gene matches. CDR3 amino acids: CASSPLASGRYNEQFF. The CDR3 region has the DNA TGTGCCAGCAGTCCCCTAGCTAGCGGGCGGTACAATGAGCAGTTCTTC.

The chain links TRBV7-6 to TRBJ2-3; 9 bases map to TRBD2. V was pared by 1 base and J by 6 bases, with 8 bases of the junction left unmatched. CDR3 length: 16 residues. Germline loops: CDR1 SGHVS, CDR2 FNYEAQ. The CDR3 spells CASSLGLAVPSDTQYF. CDR3 DNA sequence: TGTGCCAGCAGCTTAGGACTAGCGGTCCCAAGTGATACGCAGTATTTT. The full variable domain, completed using reference TRBV7-6 and TRBJ2-3, is GAGVSQSPRYKVTKRGQDVALRCDPISGHVSLYWYRQALGQGPEFLTYFNYEAQQDKSGLPNDRFSAERPEGSISTLTIQRTEQRDSAMYRCASSLGLAVPSDTQYFGPGTRLTVL.

CDR3 nucleotides: TGTGCCAGCAGCTGGGCACGGGGAGAGCAAGCAGATCAGCCCCAGCATTTT. It codes for CASSWARGEQADQPQHF. The chain employs TRBV12-3 or TRBV12-4 and TRBJ1-5; D unclear. The CDR3 totals 17 residues. The ends were cut back, 6 bases at V and 5 bases at J, with 23 bases in the middle.

The chain employs TRBV19 and TRBJ1-5; D remains unclear. The CDR3 spans 15 residues. Germline V CDR1 and CDR2: LNHDA, SQIVND (reference sequence). The CDR3 loop reads CASAGRLGRVSPQHF. The CDR3 region has the DNA TGTGCGTCTGCGGGCAGGCTGGGGAGGGTCAGCCCCCAGCATTTT.

This chain uses TRBV12-3 or TRBV12-4 with TRBJ2-7; D possibly uses TRBD1 or TRBD2 (5 bases each). V dropped 5 bases and J dropped 12 bases, with 17 bases sitting between them. This CDR3 is built from 12 residues. The CDR3: CASSTGAESMYF. CDR3 DNA: TGTGCCAGCAGTACCGGGGCAGAAAGCATGTACTTC.